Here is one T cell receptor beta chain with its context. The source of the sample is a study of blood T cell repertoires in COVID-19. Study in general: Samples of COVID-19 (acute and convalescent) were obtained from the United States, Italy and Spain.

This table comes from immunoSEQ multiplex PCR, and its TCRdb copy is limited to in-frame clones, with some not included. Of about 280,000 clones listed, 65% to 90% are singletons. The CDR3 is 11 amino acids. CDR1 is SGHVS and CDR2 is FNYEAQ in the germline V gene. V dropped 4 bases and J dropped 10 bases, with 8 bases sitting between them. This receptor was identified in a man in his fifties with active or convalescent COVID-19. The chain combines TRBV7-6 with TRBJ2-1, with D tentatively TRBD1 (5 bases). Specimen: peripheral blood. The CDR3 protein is CASSSTGEQFF. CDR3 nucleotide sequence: TGTGCCAGCAGCTCAACAGGAGAGCAGTTCTTC.